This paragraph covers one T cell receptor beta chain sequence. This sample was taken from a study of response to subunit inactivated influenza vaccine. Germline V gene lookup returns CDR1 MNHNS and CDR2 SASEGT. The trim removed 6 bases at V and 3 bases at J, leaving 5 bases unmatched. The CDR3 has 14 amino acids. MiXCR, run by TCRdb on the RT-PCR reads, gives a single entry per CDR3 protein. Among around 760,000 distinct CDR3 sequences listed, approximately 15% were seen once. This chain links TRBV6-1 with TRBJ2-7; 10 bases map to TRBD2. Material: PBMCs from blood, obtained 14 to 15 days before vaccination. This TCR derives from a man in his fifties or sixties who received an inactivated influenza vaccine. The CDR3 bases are TGTGCCAGCAGATGGACTAGCGGAAACTACGAGCAGTACTTC. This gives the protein CASRWTSGNYEQYF.